This T cell receptor beta chain was recorded in a study of Ad26.COV2.S vaccination and SARS-CoV-2 variants. Treatment denoted: around 19 received Ad26.COV2.S at low or high dose, single or two shots; 5 received placebo; per-sample allocation not given. Sample collection was performed on day 63 after the first vaccine or placebo injection. Data came from immunoSEQ multiplex PCR; TCRdb stores just in-frame clones and leaves some out. This table has 350,000 to 500,000 clones, about 90% appearing once. The source was peripheral blood, collected in a trial of Ad26.COV2.S vaccine versus placebo. The source of this sequence is a person aged 18-65 years who received the Ad26.COV2.S COVID-19 vaccine or a placebo.

DNA for the CDR3: TGTGCCAGCAGCGTAGAGTTGATCCACTACAATGAGCAGTTCTTC. Protein product: CASSVELIHYNEQFF. The V gene is TRBV9, the J gene TRBJ2-1, with D unresolved. Looked up from germline, CDR1 is SGDLS and CDR2 is YYNGEE. The CDR3 is 15 amino acids. Trimming took off 0 bases at V and 3 bases at J, with 10 bases between the two ends.